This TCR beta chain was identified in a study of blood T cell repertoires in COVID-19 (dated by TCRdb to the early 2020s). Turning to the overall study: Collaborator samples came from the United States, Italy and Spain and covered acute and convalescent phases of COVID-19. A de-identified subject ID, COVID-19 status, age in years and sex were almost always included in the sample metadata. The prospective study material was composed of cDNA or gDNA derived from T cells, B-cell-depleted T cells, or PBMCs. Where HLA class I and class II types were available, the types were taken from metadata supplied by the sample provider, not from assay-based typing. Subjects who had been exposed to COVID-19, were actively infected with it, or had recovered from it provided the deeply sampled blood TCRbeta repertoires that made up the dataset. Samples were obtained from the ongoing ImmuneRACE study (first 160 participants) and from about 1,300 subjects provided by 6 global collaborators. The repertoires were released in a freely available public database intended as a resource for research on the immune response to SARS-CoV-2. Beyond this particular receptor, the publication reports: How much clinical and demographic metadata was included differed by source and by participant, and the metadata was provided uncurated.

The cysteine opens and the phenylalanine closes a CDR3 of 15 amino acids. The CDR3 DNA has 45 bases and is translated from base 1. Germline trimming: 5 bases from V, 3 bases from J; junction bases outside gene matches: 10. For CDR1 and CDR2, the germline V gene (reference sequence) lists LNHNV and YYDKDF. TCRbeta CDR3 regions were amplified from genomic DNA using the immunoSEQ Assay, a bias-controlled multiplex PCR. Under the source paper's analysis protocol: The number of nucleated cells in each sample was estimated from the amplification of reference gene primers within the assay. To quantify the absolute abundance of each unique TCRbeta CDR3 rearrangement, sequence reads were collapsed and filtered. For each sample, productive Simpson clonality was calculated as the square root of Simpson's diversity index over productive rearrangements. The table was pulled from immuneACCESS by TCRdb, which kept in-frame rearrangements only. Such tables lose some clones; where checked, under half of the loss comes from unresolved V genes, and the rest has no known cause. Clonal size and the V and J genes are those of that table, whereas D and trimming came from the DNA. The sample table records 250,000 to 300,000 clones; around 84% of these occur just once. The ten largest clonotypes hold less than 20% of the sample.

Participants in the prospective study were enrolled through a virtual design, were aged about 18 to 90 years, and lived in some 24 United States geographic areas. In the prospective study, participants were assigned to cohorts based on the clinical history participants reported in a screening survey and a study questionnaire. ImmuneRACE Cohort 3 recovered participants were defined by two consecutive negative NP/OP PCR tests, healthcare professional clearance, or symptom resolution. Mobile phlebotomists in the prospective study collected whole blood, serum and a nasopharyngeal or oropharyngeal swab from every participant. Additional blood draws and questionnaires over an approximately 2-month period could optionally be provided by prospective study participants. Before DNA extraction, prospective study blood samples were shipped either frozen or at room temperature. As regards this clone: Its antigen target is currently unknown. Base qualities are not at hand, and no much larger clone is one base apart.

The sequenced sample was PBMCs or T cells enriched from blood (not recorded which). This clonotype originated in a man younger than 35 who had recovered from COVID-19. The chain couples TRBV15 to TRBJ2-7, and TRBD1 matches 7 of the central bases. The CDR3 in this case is CATSHYGTEIYEQYF. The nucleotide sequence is TGTGCCACCAGCCACTACGGGACAGAGATCTACGAGCAGTACTTC.